The sequence of this TCR beta chain was determined in a study of radiotherapy plus CTLA-4 blockade in lung cancer. Only in-frame clones appear in the TCRdb table, and some are missing; sequencing was by immunoSEQ multiplex PCR. The table shows some 100,000 clones, with around four fifths occurring only once. Germline CDR1 and CDR2: MNHNS and SASEGT. This CDR3 comprises 15 residues. V lost 4 bases, J lost 2 bases, and 14 bases lay in between. This clone was seen only a few times. Sequencing was performed on peripheral blood, taken from a patient treated with radiotherapy plus ipilimumab. The receptor was derived from a human donor with non-small cell lung cancer that progressed on radiotherapy plus ipilimumab. The chain recombines TRBV6-1 with TRBJ1-1, with D possibly being TRBD1 (5 bases). The CDR3 reads CASSGAGHGNTEAFF. CDR3 DNA: TGTGCCAGCAGTGGGGCCGGACACGGCAACACTGAAGCTTTCTTT.